This TCR beta chain derives from a study of Tregs in tolerant kidney transplant recipients. Germline lookup yields CDR1 SGHRS and CDR2 YFSETQ. V gave up 4 bases and J gave up 5 bases; unmatched junction bases: 9. The length of the CDR3 is 14 residues. The count of this clone is one. Generated by immunoSEQ multiplex PCR, the TCRdb table keeps only in-frame clones and is missing some. The sample carries around 120,000 clones, around nine tenths recorded once. The sequenced sample consisted of CD4+ T cells from blood. The chain recombines TRBV5-1 with TRBJ2-7; 7 nucleotides line up with TRBD1. This clonotype was obtained from a human donor in good health. The DNA for the CDR3 is TGCGCCAGCAGCCTCGACAGGGAGCTACACGAGCAGTACTTC. Translating it yields CASSLDRELHEQYF.